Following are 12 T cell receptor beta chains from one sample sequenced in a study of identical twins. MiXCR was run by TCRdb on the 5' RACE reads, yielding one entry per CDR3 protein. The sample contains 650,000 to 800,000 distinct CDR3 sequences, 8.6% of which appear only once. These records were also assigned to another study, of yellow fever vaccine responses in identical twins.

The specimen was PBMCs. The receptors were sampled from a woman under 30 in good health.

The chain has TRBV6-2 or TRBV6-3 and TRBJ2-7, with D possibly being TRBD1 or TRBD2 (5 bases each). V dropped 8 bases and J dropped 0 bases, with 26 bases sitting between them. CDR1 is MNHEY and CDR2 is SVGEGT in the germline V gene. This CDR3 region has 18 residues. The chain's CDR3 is CASLGLKSRDGDSYEQYF. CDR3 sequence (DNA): TGTGCCAGCTTGGGGCTGAAAAGCCGGGACGGAGACTCCTACGAGCAGTACTTC.

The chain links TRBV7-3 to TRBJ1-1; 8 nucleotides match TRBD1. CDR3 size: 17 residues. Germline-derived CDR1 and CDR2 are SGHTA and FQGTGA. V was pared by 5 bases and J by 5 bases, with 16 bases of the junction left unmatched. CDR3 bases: TGTGCCAGCAGCCCCACCAGACAGGGGAGTGGGGGTACTGAAGCTTTCTTT. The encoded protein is CASSPTRQGSGGTEAFF.

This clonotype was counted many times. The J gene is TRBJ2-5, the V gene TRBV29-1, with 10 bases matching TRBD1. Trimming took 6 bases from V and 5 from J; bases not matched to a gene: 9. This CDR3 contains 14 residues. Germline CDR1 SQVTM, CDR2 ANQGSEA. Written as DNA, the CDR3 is TGCAGCGTGGGGACAGGGGCCGAGTGGGAGACCCAGTACTTC. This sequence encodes CSVGTGAEWETQYF.

The CDR3 DNA reads TGTGCCAGCACTCCAGCGGCGAACACCGGGGAGCTGTTTTTT. Translation: CASTPAANTGELFF. This chain uses TRBV14 with TRBJ2-2; D may be TRBD2 (5 bases). CDR3 size: 14 residues. V was cut by 7 bases and J by 0 bases, with 9 bases left in between. Germline V gene lookup returns CDR1 SGHDN and CDR2 FVKESK.

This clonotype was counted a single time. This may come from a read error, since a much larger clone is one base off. Written as DNA, the CDR3 is TGCAGTGCTAGAAATTCGGGCAGGGAGTTTTACGAGCAGTACTTC. Its translation is CSARNSGREFYEQYF. This chain uses TRBV20-1 with TRBJ2-7; tentatively, D is TRBD1 or TRBD2 (5 bases each). The CDR3 is 15 residues long. Germline V gives CDR1 DFQATT, CDR2 SNEGSKA (reference sequence). With 2 bases removed from V and 4 bases from J, the gap between germline ends came to 18 bases.

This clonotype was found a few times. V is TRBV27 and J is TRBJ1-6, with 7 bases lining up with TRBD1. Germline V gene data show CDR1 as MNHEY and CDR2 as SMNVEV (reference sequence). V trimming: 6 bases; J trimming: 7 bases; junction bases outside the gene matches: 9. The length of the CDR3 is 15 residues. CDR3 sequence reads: CASRAQGQPNSPLHF. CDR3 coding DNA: TGTGCCAGCAGAGCACAGGGACAGCCAAATTCACCCCTCCACTTT.

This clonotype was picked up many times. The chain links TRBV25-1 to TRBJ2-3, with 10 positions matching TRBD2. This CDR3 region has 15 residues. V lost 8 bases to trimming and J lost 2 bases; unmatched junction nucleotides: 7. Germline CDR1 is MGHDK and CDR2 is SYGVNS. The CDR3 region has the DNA TGTGCCAGCGGCCCGCTAGCGGGGGTCACAGATACGCAGTATTTT. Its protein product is CASGPLAGVTDTQYF. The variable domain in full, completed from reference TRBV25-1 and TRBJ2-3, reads EADIYQTPRYLVIGTGKKITLECSQTMGHDKMYWYQQDPGMELHLIHYSYGVNSTEKGDLSSESTVSRIRTEHFPLTLESARPSHTSQYLCASGPLAGVTDTQYFGPGTRLTVL.

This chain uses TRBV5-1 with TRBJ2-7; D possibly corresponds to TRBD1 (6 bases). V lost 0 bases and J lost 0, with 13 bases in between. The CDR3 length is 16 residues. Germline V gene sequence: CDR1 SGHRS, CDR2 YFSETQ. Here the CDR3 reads CASSLDRDTNSYEQYF. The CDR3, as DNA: TGCGCCAGCAGCTTGGACCGGGACACGAACTCCTACGAGCAGTACTTC. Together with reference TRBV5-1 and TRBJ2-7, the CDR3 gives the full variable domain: KAGVTQTPRYLIKTRGQQVTLSCSPISGHRSVSWYQQTPGQGLQFLFEYFSETQRNKGNFPGRFSGRQFSNSRSEMNVSTLELGDSALYLCASSLDRDTNSYEQYFGPGTRLTVT.

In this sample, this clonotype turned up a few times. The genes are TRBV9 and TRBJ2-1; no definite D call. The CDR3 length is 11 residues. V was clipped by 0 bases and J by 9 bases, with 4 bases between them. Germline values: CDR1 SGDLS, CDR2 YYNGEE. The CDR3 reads CASSVGFEQFF. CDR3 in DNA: TGTGCCAGCAGCGTAGGGTTTGAGCAGTTCTTC.

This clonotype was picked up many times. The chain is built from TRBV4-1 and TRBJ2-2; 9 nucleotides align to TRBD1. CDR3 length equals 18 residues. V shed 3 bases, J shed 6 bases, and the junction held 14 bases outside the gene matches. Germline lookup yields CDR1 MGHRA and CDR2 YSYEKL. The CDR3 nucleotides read TGCGCCAGCAGCCATCGTCGACAGGGGGTGGCGAGCTCCGGGGAGCTGTTTTTT. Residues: CASSHRRQGVASSGELFF.

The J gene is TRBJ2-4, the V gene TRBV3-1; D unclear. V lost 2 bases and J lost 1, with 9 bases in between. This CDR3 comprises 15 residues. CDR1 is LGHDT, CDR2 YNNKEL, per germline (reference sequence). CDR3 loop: CASSQRAGAKNIQYF. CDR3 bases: TGTGCCAGCAGCCAACGGGCTGGGGCCAAAAACATTCAGTACTTC.

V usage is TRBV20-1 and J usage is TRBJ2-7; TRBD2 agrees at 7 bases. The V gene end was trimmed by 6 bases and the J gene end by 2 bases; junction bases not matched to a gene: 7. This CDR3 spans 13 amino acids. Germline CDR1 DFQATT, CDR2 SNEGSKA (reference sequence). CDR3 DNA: TGCAGTGCCCGGACTAGACCCACCTACGAGCAGTACTTC. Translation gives CSARTRPTYEQYF.